This T cell receptor beta chain was captured in a study of siplizumab effects on memory and regulatory T cells. General study points: Naive T cells appeared more diverse than memory cells and seemed to be major alloresponse contributors. Fewer alloreactive sequences mapped to unstimulated CD4+ memory cells under siplizumab.

Produced via immunoSEQ multiplex PCR; TCRdb's table is partial and in-frame only. The sample has 100,000 or so clones, 92% seen once. Turning to this clone: Its antigen is unknown.

The CDR3 runs 14 residues. Trimming removed 6 bases at V and 3 bases at J, with 15 bases between. From germline, CDR1 is LNHDA and CDR2 SQIVND (reference sequence). The TCR originated in a human donor in good health. The rearrangement uses TRBV19 and TRBJ2-7, with D perhaps assigned TRBD1 or TRBD2 (5 bases each). The sample comprised Tregs sorted from blood. Written as DNA, the CDR3 is TGTGCCAGTAGAGCCGGGACGCCGATCTACGAGCAGTACTTC. Amino acid sequence: CASRAGTPIYEQYF.